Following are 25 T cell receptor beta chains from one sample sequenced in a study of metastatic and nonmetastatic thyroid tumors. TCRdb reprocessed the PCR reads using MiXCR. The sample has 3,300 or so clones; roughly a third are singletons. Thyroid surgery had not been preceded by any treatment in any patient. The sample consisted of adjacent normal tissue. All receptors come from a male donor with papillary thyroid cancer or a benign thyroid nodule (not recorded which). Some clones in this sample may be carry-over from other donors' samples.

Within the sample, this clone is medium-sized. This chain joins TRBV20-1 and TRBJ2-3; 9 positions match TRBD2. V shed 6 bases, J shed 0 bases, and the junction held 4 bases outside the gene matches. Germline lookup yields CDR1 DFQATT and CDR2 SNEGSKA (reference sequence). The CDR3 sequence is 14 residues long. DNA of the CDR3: TGCAGTGCCCCGACTAGCGGAAGCACAGATACGCAGTATTTT. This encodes CSAPTSGSTDTQYF.

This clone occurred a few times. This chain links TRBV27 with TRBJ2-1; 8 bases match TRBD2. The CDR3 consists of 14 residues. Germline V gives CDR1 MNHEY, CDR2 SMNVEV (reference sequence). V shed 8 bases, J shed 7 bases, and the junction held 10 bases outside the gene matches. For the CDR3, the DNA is TGTGCCAGCTCCCGGGGGGGAGTGGTGAATGAGCAGTTCTTC. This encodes CASSRGGVVNEQFF.

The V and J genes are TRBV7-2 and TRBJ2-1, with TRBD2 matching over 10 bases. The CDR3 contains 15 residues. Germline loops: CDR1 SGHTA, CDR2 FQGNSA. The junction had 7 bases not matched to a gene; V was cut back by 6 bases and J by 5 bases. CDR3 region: CASRSAGGPDNEQFF. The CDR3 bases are TGTGCCAGCAGGTCAGCGGGAGGGCCGGACAATGAGCAGTTCTTC.

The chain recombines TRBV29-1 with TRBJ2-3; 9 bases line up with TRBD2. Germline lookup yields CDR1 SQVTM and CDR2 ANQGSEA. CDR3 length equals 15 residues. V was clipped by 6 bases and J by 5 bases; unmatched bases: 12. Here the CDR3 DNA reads TGCAGCGTAGGGTGGCGGGAGGGAGCTGGAGATACGCAGTATTTT. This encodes CSVGWREGAGDTQYF.

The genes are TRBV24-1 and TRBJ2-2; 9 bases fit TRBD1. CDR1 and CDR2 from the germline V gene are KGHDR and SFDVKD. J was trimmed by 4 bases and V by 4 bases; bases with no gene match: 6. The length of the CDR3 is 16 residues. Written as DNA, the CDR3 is TGTGCCACCAGTGAAGCGGGACAGGGTATCACCGGGGAGCTGTTTTTT. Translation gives CATSEAGQGITGELFF.

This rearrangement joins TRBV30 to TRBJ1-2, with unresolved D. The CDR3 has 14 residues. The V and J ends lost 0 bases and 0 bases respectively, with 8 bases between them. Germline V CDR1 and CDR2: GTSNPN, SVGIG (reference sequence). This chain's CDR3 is CAWSVTATNYGYTF. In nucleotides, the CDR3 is TGTGCCTGGAGTGTAACCGCTACTAACTATGGCTACACCTTC.

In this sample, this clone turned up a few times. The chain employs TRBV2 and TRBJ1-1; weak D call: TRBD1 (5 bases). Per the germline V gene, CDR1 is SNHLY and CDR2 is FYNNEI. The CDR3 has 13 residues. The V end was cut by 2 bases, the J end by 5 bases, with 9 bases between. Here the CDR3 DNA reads TGTGCCAGCAGTGAAAGGGAGGGGACTGAAGCTTTCTTT. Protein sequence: CASSEREGTEAFF.

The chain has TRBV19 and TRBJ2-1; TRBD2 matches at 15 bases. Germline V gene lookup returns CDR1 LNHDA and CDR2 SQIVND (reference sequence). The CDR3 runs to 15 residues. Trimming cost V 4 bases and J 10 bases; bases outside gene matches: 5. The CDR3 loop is CASSTGLAGGGEQFF. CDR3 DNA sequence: TGTGCCAGTAGTACGGGACTAGCGGGAGGTGGCGAGCAGTTCTTC.

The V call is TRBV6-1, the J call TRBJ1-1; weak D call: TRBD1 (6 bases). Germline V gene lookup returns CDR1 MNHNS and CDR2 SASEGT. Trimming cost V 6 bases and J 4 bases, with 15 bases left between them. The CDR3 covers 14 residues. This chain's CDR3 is CASRTRGRATEAFF. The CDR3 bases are TGTGCCAGCAGAACTAGGGGGAGAGCCACTGAAGCTTTCTTT.

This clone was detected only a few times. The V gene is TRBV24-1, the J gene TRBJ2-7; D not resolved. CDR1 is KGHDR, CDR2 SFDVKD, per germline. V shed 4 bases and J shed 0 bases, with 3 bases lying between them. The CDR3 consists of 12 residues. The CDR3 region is CATSDSSYEQYF. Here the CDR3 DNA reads TGTGCCACCAGTGACAGCTCCTACGAGCAGTACTTC.

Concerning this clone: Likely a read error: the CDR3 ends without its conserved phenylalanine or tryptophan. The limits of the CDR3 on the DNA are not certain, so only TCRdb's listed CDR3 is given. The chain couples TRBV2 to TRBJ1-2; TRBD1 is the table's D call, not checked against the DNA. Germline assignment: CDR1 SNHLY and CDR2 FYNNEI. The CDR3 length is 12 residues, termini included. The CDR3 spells CASRVRGYGDTC.

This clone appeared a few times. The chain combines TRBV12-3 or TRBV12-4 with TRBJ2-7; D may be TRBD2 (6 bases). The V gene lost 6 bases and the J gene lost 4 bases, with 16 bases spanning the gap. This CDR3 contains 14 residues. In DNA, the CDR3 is TGTGCCAGCAGCAAAACGGGACTCACGTACGAGCAGTACTTC. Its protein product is CASSKTGLTYEQYF.

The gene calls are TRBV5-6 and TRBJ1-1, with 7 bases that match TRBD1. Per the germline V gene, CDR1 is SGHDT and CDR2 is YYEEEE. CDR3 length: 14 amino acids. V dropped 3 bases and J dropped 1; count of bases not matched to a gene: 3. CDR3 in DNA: TGTGCCAGCAGCTGGGGGACAGCGAACACTGAAGCTTTCTTT. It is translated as CASSWGTANTEAFF.

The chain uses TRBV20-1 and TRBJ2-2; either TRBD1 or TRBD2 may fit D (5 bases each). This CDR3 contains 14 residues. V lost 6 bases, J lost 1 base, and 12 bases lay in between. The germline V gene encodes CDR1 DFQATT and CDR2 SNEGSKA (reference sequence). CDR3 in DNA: TGCAGTGCAACCGGGGCAGGGAACACCGGGGAGCTGTTTTTT. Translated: CSATGAGNTGELFF.

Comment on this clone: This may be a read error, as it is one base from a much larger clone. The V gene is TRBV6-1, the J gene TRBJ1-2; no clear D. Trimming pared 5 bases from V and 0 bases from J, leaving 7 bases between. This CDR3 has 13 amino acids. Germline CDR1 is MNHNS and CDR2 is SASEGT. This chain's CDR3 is CASSPEANYGYTF. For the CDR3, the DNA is TGTGCCAGCAGTCCAGAAGCTAACTATGGCTACACCTTC.

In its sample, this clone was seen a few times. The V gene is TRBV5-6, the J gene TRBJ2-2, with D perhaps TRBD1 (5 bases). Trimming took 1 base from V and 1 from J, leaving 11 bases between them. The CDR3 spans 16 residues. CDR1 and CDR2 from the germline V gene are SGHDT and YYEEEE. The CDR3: CASSLRGLENTGELFF. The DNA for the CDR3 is TGTGCCAGCAGCTTGAGGGGTTTGGAGAACACCGGGGAGCTGTTTTTT. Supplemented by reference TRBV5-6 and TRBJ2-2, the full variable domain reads DAGVTQSPTHLIKTRGQQVTLRCSPKSGHDTVSWYQQALGQGPQFIFQYYEEEERQRGNFPDRFSGHQFPNYSSELNVNALLLGDSALYLCASSLRGLENTGELFFGEGSRLTVL.

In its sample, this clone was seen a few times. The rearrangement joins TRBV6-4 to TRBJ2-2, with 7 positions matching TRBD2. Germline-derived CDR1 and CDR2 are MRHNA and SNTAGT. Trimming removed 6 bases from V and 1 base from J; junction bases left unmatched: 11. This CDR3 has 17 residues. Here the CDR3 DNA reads TGTGCCAGCAGCAGGTCTGGGGAGGGGATGAACACCGGGGAGCTGTTTTTT. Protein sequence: CASSRSGEGMNTGELFF.

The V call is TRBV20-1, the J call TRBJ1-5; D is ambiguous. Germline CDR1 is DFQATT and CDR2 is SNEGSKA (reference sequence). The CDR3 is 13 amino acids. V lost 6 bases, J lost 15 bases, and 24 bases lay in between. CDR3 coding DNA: TGCAGTGCATTCAGCGGCCCAGGTACGGCACTGCATTTT. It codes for CSAFSGPGTALHF.

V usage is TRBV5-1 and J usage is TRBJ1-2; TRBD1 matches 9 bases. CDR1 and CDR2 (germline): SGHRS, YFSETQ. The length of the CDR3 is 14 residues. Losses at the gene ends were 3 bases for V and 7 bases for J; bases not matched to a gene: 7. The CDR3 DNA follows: TGCGCCAGCAGCTCGGGACAGGGTTTAGGTGGCTACACCTTC. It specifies CASSSGQGLGGYTF.

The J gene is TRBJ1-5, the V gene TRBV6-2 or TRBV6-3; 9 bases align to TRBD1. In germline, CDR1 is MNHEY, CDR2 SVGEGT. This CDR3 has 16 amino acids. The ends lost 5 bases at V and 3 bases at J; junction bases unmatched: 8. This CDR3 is CASSPTGTGINQPQHF. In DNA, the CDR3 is TGTGCCAGCAGTCCCACCGGGACAGGGATCAATCAGCCCCAGCATTTT.

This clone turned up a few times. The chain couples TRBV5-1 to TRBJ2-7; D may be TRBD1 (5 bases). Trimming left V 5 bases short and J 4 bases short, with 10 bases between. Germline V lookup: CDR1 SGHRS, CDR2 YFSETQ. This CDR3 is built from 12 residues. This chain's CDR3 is CASSFDSYEQYF. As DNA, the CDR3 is TGCGCCAGCAGTTTCGACAGTTACGAGCAGTACTTC.

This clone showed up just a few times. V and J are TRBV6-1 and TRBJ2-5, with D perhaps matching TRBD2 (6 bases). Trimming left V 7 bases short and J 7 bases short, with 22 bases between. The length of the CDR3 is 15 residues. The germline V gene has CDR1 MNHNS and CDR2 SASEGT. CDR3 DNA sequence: TGTGCCAGCACTCTTCTCACTAGCATCTACGGGACCCAGTACTTC. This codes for CASTLLTSIYGTQYF.

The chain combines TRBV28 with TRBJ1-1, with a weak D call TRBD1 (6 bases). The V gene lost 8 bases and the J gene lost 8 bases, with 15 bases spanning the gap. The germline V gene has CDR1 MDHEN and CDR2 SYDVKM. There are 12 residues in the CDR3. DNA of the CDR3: TGTGCCAGCGGCCAAACAGGGCGCGAAGCTTTCTTT. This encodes CASGQTGREAFF.

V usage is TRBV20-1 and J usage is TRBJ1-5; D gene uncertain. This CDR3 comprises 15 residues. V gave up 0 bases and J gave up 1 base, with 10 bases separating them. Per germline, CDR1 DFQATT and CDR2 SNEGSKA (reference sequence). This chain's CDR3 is CSAREGAESNQPQHF. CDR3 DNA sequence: TGCAGTGCTAGAGAGGGAGCTGAGAGCAATCAGCCCCAGCATTTT.

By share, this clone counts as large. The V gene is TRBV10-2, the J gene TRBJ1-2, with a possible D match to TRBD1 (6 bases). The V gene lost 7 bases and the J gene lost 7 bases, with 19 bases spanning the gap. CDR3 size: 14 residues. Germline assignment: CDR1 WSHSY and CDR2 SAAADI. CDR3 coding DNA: TGCGCCAGCACCCCCAGCGGGGGGCGAGGTGGCTACACCTTC. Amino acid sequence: CASTPSGGRGGYTF.